The sequence of this T cell receptor (beta chain) was determined in a study of shared clonotypes between healthy human individuals (dated by TCRdb to 2018 to 2021). Background on the whole study: The cohort included three men and a couple of women between 18 and 49 years of age. Libraries were prepared and TCR repertoires were sequenced by different laboratories using diverse techniques, in order to increase sequencing depth and limit assay-specific biases. The study deeply sequenced blood TCR repertoires of roughly five healthy adults to estimate repertoire size and the extent of clonotype sharing between individuals. Per donor, leukapheresis produced somewhere between about 0.94 and 9.5 billion PBMCs.

Healthy HIV-negative adults with no recently reported acute infections or vaccinations were included as donors. Only Caucasian adults living in Nashville, Tennessee, USA were represented among the donors. In the unsorted samples, around 81 million PBMCs were counted, and genomic DNA was extracted using the QIAamp DNA Blood Mini kit. Blood was collected by leukapheresis, and PBMCs were isolated by Ficoll-Histopaque density gradient centrifugation and then cryopreserved in liquid nitrogen vapor phase. TCR CDR3 regions were amplified from genomic DNA by multiplex PCR using the deep immunoSEQ assay. For each cell subset, the extracted genomic DNA was distributed evenly across all wells of several immunoSEQ 96-well plates, and each plate served as one replicate. For unsorted PBMC, roughly 0.3 ug of genomic DNA, equivalent to around 30,000 T cell genomes, went into each replicate PCR. Genomic DNA from unsorted PBMC was sequenced over ten immunoSEQ deep assay plates. Purified libraries were measured with a Qubit 3.0 fluorometer, size-checked on a Bioanalyzer 2100, and measured again with the KAPA Library Quantification kit. Each immunoSEQ 96-well plate was sequenced on its own single-read 150-cycle Illumina NextSeq 550 flow cell. In the original analysis: Because only junctional sequences without quality scores were contained in the immunoSEQ output, filtering matching that applied to full-length reads could not be performed. To assign V/J genes and CDR3, sequences were annotated against IMGT germline references using PyIR, a Python wrapper for IgBLAST v1.9. Any read was removed if the V/J assignment was weak (E-value above 1e-6), the CDR3 was missing, or the read contained stop codons, out-of-frame junctions, or ambiguous translated residues. A V3J clonotype was defined by an identical inferred V gene, J gene, and CDR3 amino acid sequence. Percentage overlap between repertoires was computed as shared unique clonotypes divided by the size of the smaller repertoire. Three approaches were used to assess repertoire richness: RTK rarefaction, the Chao1 estimator, and Recon v2.1 estimates of unobserved clonotypes. TCRdb mirrors the immuneACCESS table, restricted to in-frame sequences. Some clones are absent from its copies; in checked studies, under half trace to an unresolved V gene, and the reason for the others is unknown. D and trimming come from the DNA, and the V and J calls and clone size come from that table. The sample table lists fewer than 550,000 clones, 60% to 80% of them with a count of one. The ten largest clonotypes hold about an eighth of the sample.

Based on the germline V gene, the CDR1 and CDR2 sequences are SGHTA and FQGNSA. Trimming accounts for 4 bases at V and 0 bases at J, while the number of junction bases matched to no gene is 3. The CDR3 spans 16 residues, from the cysteine through the phenylalanine. Only the CDR3 portion is preserved as DNA: 48 bases, with reading frame beginning at the first base. Study-wide findings and limitations: Based on pairwise subsampling, the degree of clonotype sharing among donors was expected to be affected by sequencing depth. The genetic and exposure-history diversity represented was limited by the small number of donors. Only blood was sampled, and tissue TCR repertoires likely differ from those in blood.

Turning to this clone: This receptor's antigen is unknown. No base quality information exists; no much larger clone differs at one position. The same CDR3 also results from other DNA sequences found in this sample.

The receptor chain draws on TRBV7-2 and TRBJ2-1; 10 middle bases align to TRBD2. The sequenced sample consisted of PBMCs. The receptor's source is a middle-aged woman in good health. Some clones in this sample may be carry-over from other donors' samples. Read as DNA, the sequence is TGTGCCAGCAGCTCACTAGCGGGGCCCTCCTACAATGAGCAGTTCTTC. Its protein product is CASSSLAGPSYNEQFF.